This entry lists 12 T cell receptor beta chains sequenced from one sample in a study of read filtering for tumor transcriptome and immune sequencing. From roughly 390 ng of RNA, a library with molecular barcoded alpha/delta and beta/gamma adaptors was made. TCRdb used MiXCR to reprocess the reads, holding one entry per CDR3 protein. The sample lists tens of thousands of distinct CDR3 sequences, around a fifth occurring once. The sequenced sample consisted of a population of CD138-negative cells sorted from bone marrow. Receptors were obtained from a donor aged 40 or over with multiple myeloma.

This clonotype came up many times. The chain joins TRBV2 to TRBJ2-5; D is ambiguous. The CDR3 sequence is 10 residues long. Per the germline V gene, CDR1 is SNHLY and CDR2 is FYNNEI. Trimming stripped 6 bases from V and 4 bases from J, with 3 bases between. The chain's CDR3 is CASSTETQYF. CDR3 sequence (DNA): TGTGCCAGCAGCACAGAGACCCAGTACTTC. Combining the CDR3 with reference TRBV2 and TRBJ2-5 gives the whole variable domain EPEVTQTPSHQVTQMGQEVILRCVPISNHLYFYWYRQILGQKVEFLVSFYNNEISEKSEIFDDQFSVERPDGSNFTLKIRSTKLEDSAMYFCASSTETQYFGPGTRLLVL.

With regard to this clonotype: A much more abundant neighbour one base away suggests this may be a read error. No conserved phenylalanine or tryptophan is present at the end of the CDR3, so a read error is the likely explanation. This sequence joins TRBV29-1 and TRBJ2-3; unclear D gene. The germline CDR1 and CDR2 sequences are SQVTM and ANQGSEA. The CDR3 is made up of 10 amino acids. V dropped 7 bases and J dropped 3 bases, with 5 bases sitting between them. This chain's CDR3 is CSALTDTQYS. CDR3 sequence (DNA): TGCAGCGCCTTAACAGATACGCAGTATTCT.

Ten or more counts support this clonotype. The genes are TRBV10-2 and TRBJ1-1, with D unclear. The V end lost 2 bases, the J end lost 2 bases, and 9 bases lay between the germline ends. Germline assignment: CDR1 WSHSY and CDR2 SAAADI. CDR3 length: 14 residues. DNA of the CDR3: TGCGCCAGCAGTGAGGGAGTACTAAACACTGAAGCTTTCTTT. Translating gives CASSEGVLNTEAFF.

The CDR3 nucleotides are TGTGCCAGTAGTATAATCTTGGCAACAACTAATGAAAAACTGTTTTTT. It translates to CASSIILATTNEKLFF. V usage is TRBV19 and J usage is TRBJ1-4; no firm D call. This CDR3 comprises 16 residues. V was shortened by 2 bases and J by 0 bases, with 10 bases between the two germline ends. Looked up from germline, CDR1 is LNHDA and CDR2 is SQIVND (reference sequence).

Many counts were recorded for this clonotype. The CDR3 region is CASSPRGSTEAFF. The CDR3 DNA reads TGTGCCAGCAGTCCGAGGGGTAGCACTGAAGCTTTCTTT. V gene TRBV2 combines with J gene TRBJ1-1, with D perhaps matching TRBD1 (5 bases). CDR1 is SNHLY, CDR2 FYNNEI, per germline. V was trimmed by 5 bases and J by 4 bases, leaving 11 bases between them. The CDR3 extends over 13 amino acids.

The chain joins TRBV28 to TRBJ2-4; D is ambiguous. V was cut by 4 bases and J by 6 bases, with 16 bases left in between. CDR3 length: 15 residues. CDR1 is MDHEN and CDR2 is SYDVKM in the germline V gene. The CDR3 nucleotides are TGTGCCAGCAGTTCCTCGTGGGCCCTGGGAAACATTCAGTACTTC. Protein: CASSSSWALGNIQYF.

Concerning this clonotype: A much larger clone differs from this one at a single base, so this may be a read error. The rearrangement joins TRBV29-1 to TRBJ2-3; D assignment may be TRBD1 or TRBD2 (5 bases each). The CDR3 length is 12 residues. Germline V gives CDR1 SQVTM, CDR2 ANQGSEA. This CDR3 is CGVGGGADTQYF. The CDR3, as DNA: TGCGGCGTTGGGGGTGGCGCAGATACGCAGTATTTT.

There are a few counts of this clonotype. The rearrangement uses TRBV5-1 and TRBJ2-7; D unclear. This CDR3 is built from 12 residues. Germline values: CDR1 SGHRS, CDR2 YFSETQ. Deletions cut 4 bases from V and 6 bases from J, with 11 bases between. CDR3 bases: TGCGCCAGCAGCCCCGCTCGTTCCGAGCAGTACTTC. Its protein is CASSPARSEQYF.

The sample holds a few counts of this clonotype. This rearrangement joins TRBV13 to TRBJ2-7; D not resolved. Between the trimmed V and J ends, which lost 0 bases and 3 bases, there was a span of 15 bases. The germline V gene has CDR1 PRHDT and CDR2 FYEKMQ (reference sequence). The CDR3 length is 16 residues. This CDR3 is CASSLGVGQANYEQYF. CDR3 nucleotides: TGTGCCAGCAGCTTAGGGGTGGGCCAGGCAAACTACGAGCAGTACTTC.

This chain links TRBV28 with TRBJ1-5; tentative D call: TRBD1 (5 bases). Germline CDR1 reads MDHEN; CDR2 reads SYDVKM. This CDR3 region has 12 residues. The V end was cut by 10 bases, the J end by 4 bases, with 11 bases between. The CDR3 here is CATRGGNQPQHF. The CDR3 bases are TGTGCCACCCGCGGGGGGAATCAGCCCCAGCATTTT.

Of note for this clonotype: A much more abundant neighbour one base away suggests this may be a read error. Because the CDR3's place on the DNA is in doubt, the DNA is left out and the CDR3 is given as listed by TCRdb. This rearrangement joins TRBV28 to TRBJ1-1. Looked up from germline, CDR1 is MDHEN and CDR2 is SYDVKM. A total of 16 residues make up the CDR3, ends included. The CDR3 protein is CASSLHFGLMSTEAFF.

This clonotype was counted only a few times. CDR3 in amino acids: CASSQETGSYNEQFF. For the CDR3, the DNA is TGCGCCAGCAGCCAGGAGACAGGGTCCTACAATGAGCAGTTCTTC. The chain recombines TRBV4-1 with TRBJ2-1; 7 nucleotides line up with TRBD1. Germline CDR1 MGHRA, CDR2 YSYEKL. CDR3 size: 15 residues. Trimming cost V 3 bases and J 1 base; bases outside gene matches: 3.